What follows is one T cell receptor (beta chain) and its context. Its antigen is still unknown. This entry belongs to a study of cytomegalovirus exposure and HLA in healthy donors. Findings of the study overall: The study put some 160 TCR beta chains on its list as cytomegalovirus-associated.

PCR amplification relied on 60 Vbeta primers (plus 13 Jbeta primers). Only in-frame clones appear in the TCRdb table, and some are missing; sequencing was by immunoSEQ multiplex PCR. The sample carries about 99,000 clones, roughly 78% recorded once. The ends were cut back, 4 bases at V and 1 base at J, with 2 bases in the middle. The CDR3 consists of 11 residues. Germline lookup yields CDR1 SGHNT and CDR2 YYREEE (reference sequence). This sequence joins TRBV5-4 and TRBJ1-1; D gene unclear. The sequencing sample was made of PBMCs. This TCR came from a woman between 40 and 50 years old in good health and CMV-seronegative. CDR3 loop: CASSRNTEAFF. In DNA, the CDR3 is TGTGCCAGCAGCCGGAACACTGAAGCTTTCTTT.